A selection of T cell receptor beta chains follows, all from one sample in a study of cytomegalovirus exposure and HLA in healthy donors. Clones were sequenced by immunoSEQ multiplex PCR, and TCRdb holds only the in-frame ones, with some missing. Of around 150,000 clones listed, roughly 77% were seen once; the top ten hold around 8%. The sample taken for sequencing was PBMCs. All receptors derive from a woman between 40 and 50 years old in good health and CMV-seropositive. Each CDR3 is given with its conserved first and last residue. A D gene is named only where the DNA matches it firmly. Clone size, where shown, is once, few, many, or a class for clones that have expanded.

J,V,size,D,DNA,CDR3
TRBJ2-5,TRBV7-3,-,TRBD2,TGTGCCAGCAGCCTGACTAGCGGGAATAGAGAGACCCAGTACTTC,CASSLTSGNRETQYF
TRBJ1-2,TRBV28,-,-,TGTGCCAGCAGCCCGCCTTGGTCAGGGGCCCCACTTAACTATGGCTACACCTTC,CASSPPWSGAPLNYGYTF
TRBJ1-5,TRBV30,-,-,TGTGCCTGGAGCCCCGGGGACAATCAGCCCCAGCATTTT,CAWSPGDNQPQHF
TRBJ1-2,TRBV7-2,-,-,TGTGCCAGCAGCTTAGCAAGGGGCACATCCTATGGCTACACCTTC,CASSLARGTSYGYTF
TRBJ1-5,TRBV28,-,-,TGTGCCAGCAGTTTACCCAGAGCGGGGCTTGGCAATCAGCCCCAGCATTTT,CASSLPRAGLGNQPQHF
TRBJ2-5,TRBV7-2,-,TRBD2,TGTGCCAGCAGCCTAGAGTCTGCGGGAGGGCGGGAGACCCAGTACTTC,CASSLESAGGRETQYF
TRBJ2-7,TRBV7-8,-,-,TGTGCCAGCAGCTCCGGTGGGGGGGGCTTCTACGAGCAGTACTTC,CASSSGGGGFYEQYF
TRBJ1-2,TRBV2,-,TRBD1,TGTGCCAGCAGTGAATTTGGGACAGGGGGCCTCCCTAACTATGGCTACACCTTC,CASSEFGTGGLPNYGYTF
TRBJ1-4,TRBV7-8,-,TRBD1,TGTGCCAGCAGCTTAAGGGACAGGGTTGAAAAACTGTTTTTT,CASSLRDRVEKLFF
TRBJ2-7,TRBV11-2,many,-,TGTGCCAGCAGCTTAGTGGTCAGTCCAAGCTCCTACGAGCAGTACTTC,CASSLVVSPSSYEQYF
TRBJ2-7,TRBV4-1,-,TRBD2,TGCGCCAGCAGCCAAGCGGACACTAGCGGGAGTGCCTACGAGCAGTACTTC,CASSQADTSGSAYEQYF
TRBJ2-3,TRBV18,-,TRBD2,TGTGCCAGCTCACCTAGGGGACTAGCGAACACAGATACGCAGTATTTT,CASSPRGLANTDTQYF
TRBJ1-4,TRBV19,once,TRBD1,TGTGCCAGTAGAATCACCGGGACAGGGACTGAAAAACTGTTTTTT,CASRITGTGTEKLFF
TRBJ1-1,TRBV2,once,-,TGTGCCAGCAGATCGGAGGCGGACACTGAAGCTTTCTTT,CASRSEADTEAFF
TRBJ2-7,TRBV5-6,few,-,TGTGCCAGCAGCCTACGAGGGGGGGGCGCCGGCTACGAGCAGTACTTC,CASSLRGGGAGYEQYF
TRBJ1-4,TRBV7-2,-,-,TGTGCCAGCAGCTTAGGGGCGAGCTATGAAAAACTGTTTTTT,CASSLGASYEKLFF
TRBJ1-1,TRBV5-1,-,-,TGCGCCAGCAGCTTAGGGTGGGAACAGGTGAACACTGAAGCTTTCTTT,CASSLGWEQVNTEAFF
TRBJ1-2,TRBV18,-,-,TGTGCCAGCTCACCAATCGAGACAGGTAGCTATGGCTACACCTTC,CASSPIETGSYGYTF
TRBJ2-7,TRBV28,-,TRBD1,TGTGCCAGCAGCCGACAGGGGGTAGGTGACGAGCAGTACTTC,CASSRQGVGDEQYF
TRBJ1-6,TRBV6-1,-,TRBD1,TGTGCCAGCAGTGGACGGACAGGCGGAAGCTCCTATAATTCACCCCTCCACTTT,CASSGRTGGSSYNSPLHF